The 10 T cell receptor beta chains presented below share a single source sample, sequenced in a study of blood T cell repertoires in COVID-19. Here immunoSEQ multiplex PCR was the method, and the copy in TCRdb shows in-frame clones only, minus some. Of about 120,000 clones listed, around 80% are singletons. Material: peripheral blood. The receptors shown here come from a man in his thirties or forties with COVID-19, enrolled during active disease.

This chain joins TRBV2 and TRBJ1-6; TRBD1 agrees at 8 bases. The CDR3 consists of 15 residues. Trimming cost V 2 bases and J 4 bases; bases outside gene matches: 1. Germline V CDR1 and CDR2: SNHLY, FYNNEI. For the CDR3, the DNA is TGTGCCAGCAGTGAACAGGGGGCGTATAATTCACCCCTCCACTTT. Protein product: CASSEQGAYNSPLHF.

V gene TRBV15 combines with J gene TRBJ1-3; TRBD1 agrees at 7 bases. The CDR3 is made up of 16 amino acids. The germline V gene has CDR1 LNHNV and CDR2 YYDKDF (reference sequence). Trimming at V came to 0 bases and at J to 7 bases, leaving 9 bases not matched to a gene. The CDR3 DNA follows: TGTGCCACCAGCAGAGATACTTCAGGGGGTAGGAACACCATATATTTT. Translation: CATSRDTSGGRNTIYF.

The CDR3 bases are TGTGCCAGTACCCCTCGGGACAGGGCCCTTTATAGCAATCAGCCCCAGCATTTT. It encodes CASTPRDRALYSNQPQHF. The rearrangement joins TRBV19 to TRBJ1-5; 9 nucleotides agree with TRBD1. With V trimmed by 7 bases and J by 0 bases, 13 bases remained unmatched. The CDR3 totals 18 residues. Germline V gene data show CDR1 as LNHDA and CDR2 as SQIVND (reference sequence).

This CDR3 reads CASSDNRVGNTEAFF. The CDR3 region has the DNA TGTGCCAGCTCAGATAACAGGGTTGGCAACACTGAAGCTTTCTTT. The chain has TRBV18 and TRBJ1-1; D is perhaps TRBD1 (6 bases). Trimming took 5 bases from V and 2 from J, leaving 15 bases between them. This CDR3 region has 15 residues. Germline CDR1 KGHSH, CDR2 LQKENI.

This chain links TRBV6-5 with TRBJ2-7, with 9 bases aligning to TRBD1. The CDR3 spans 12 residues. Germline assignment: CDR1 MNHEY and CDR2 SVGAGI. CDR3 DNA: TGTGCAGTCGACAGGGGGAAGAACGAGCAGTACTTC. Translated: CAVDRGKNEQYF.

This clone was detected only a few times. The chain employs TRBV11-3 and TRBJ2-7, with D perhaps TRBD1 (5 bases). Germline CDR1 SGHNT, CDR2 YENEEA. CDR3 size: 13 residues. V dropped 5 bases and J dropped 3 bases, with 11 bases sitting between them. The CDR3 spells CASSPSRDYEQYF. DNA for the CDR3: TGTGCCAGCAGCCCCAGCAGGGACTACGAGCAGTACTTC.

The chain joins TRBV24-1 to TRBJ2-3, with D perhaps matching TRBD2 (6 bases). The CDR3 spans 15 residues. Germline loops: CDR1 KGHDR, CDR2 SFDVKD. Deletions cut 3 bases from V and 2 bases from J, with 11 bases between. The CDR3 nucleotides are TGTGCCACCAGTGATCCGCGGGGAGTCACAGATACGCAGTATTTT. Protein product: CATSDPRGVTDTQYF.

The chain couples TRBV12-3 or TRBV12-4 to TRBJ1-5; D possibly corresponds to TRBD1 (6 bases). The CDR3 length is 13 residues. Trimming removed 5 bases at V and 6 bases at J, with 11 bases between. The CDR3 sequence: CASSLRGGQPQHF. CDR3 DNA: TGTGCCAGCAGTCTCAGGGGCGGTCAGCCCCAGCATTTT.

The chain uses TRBV7-3 and TRBJ2-2, with D possibly being TRBD2 (6 bases). The V and J ends lost 5 bases and 4 bases respectively, with 17 bases between them. The CDR3 loop spans 16 amino acids. CDR1 is SGHTA, CDR2 FQGTGA, per germline. The CDR3 sequence is CASSANGDSSTGELFF. The DNA of the CDR3 is TGTGCCAGCAGCGCGAACGGGGACTCGAGCACCGGGGAGCTGTTTTTT.

The genes are TRBV27 and TRBJ1-2, with 8 nucleotides matching TRBD1. V was clipped by 5 bases and J by 4 bases; unmatched bases: 12. Germline CDR1 reads MNHEY; CDR2 reads SMNVEV (reference sequence). The CDR3 extends over 16 amino acids. This CDR3 reads CASSATGAVSLYGYTF. In DNA, the CDR3 is TGTGCCAGCAGTGCGACAGGGGCCGTGTCCCTCTATGGCTACACCTTC.